The entry below gives a single T cell receptor (beta chain) sequence along with its context. The data stem from a study of blood T cell repertoires in COVID-19. Study in general: The United States, Italy and Spain supplied acute and convalescent COVID-19 samples. Sources were T cells, B-cell-depleted T cells, or PBMCs; the material itself was cDNA or gDNA.

Measured with immunoSEQ multiplex PCR; TCRdb has only the in-frame clones, and not every one. The sample yields some 170,000 clones, about 87% seen once. V gave up 11 bases and J gave up 4 bases, with 14 bases separating them. The germline gives CDR1 LNHDA, CDR2 SQIVND (reference sequence). CDR3 length: 12 residues. This clonotype was sampled from a woman aged 55-69 years who had recovered from COVID-19. Sequencing used peripheral blood. The rearrangement uses TRBV19 and TRBJ2-5, with D perhaps TRBD1 (6 bases). The CDR3 DNA is TGTGCCTTTGGACAGCCATCAGAGACCCAGTACTTC. It yields the protein CAFGQPSETQYF.